This entry is about one TCR beta chain. The sample originates from a study of blood T cell repertoires in COVID-19. Study-level background: Collection of acute and convalescent COVID-19 samples took place in the United States, Italy and Spain. From T cells, B-cell-depleted T cells, or PBMCs came the material, which was cDNA or gDNA.

The CDR3 totals 11 residues. In germline, CDR1 is SNHLY, CDR2 FYNNEI. V lost 4 bases to trimming and J lost 8 bases, with 8 bases between them. Cohorts were determined from participant-reported clinical history. Under the authors' procedure: It was from reference gene primer amplification that nucleated cell counts were estimated. Assay used: immunoSEQ multiplex PCR; TCRdb lists only in-frame clones, some missing. V and J calls and clone size come straight from that table; D and trimming were deduced from the DNA. In the table there are about 140,000 clones, roughly 88% of which are singletons. The specimen was PBMCs or T cells enriched from blood (not recorded which). The receptor comes from a man aged 45-65 years who had recovered from COVID-19. V and J are TRBV2 and TRBJ1-1; D not resolved. CDR3 amino acids: CASSGHEEAFF. The CDR3 coding sequence is TGTGCCAGCAGTGGACATGAGGAAGCTTTCTTT. The variable domain in full, completed from reference TRBV2 and TRBJ1-1, reads EPEVTQTPSHQVTQMGQEVILRCVPISNHLYFYWYRQILGQKVEFLVSFYNNEISEKSEIFDDQFSVERPDGSNFTLKIRSTKLEDSAMYFCASSGHEEAFFGQGTRLTVV.